This T cell receptor beta chain derives from a study of OX40 agonist ivuxolimab in advanced cancers. Broadly, across the study: Ivuxolimab was an agonistic, fully human IgG2 monoclonal antibody directed against OX40 (CD134), a costimulatory receptor. Patients were allowed to have had prior anti-PD-1, anti-PD-L1 or anti-CTLA-4 therapy, and 40% of the dose-escalation patients had been treated with checkpoint inhibitors. Intravenous ivuxolimab was administered to patients every 2 weeks at six dose levels: 0.01, 0.1, 0.3, 1.5, 3 and 10 mg/kg. The paper covers the monotherapy dose-escalation part of the phase I ivuxolimab trial, which included N of about 50 patients. Among the 52 dose-escalation patients, about 19 had hepatocellular carcinoma, approximately 15 melanoma, 9 renal cell carcinoma and 9 head and neck cancer. In the dose-escalation cohort, 70% to 85% of patients were male, and the mean age was about 55 years, with a range of roughly 23 to 85. Peripheral TCRbeta sequencing aimed to test whether ivuxolimab altered TCR sequence diversity and caused clonal T-cell expansion. Partial responses occurred in three dose-escalation patients, of whom one had hepatocellular carcinoma and two had cutaneous melanoma.

Genomic DNA was isolated from the sorted cells so that the TCRbeta CDR3 region could be sequenced. The immunoSEQ Assay was used for sequencing of TCRbeta CDR3 regions. The clones in this table, taken by TCRdb from immuneACCESS, are in-frame only. Not every clone is retained; where verified, under half of the shortfall comes from an unresolved V gene, and the cause of the rest is unknown. Recorded for this sample are 67,000 or so clones; roughly nine tenths of them occurred a single time. Jointly, the top ten make up around 0.99% of the sample. The study at large found these results: After ivuxolimab, CD8+ T cells had more expanded clones than CD4+ T cells on average. The antigen specificity of the clonally expanded peripheral T cells was not determined. At doses from 0.1 to 3.0 mg/kg, clonal expansion was seen in both CD4+ and CD8+ blood T cells between baseline and week 6. Low levels of normalized T-cell clonal expansion were also seen in some patients who did not respond. In the 0.1-3.0 mg/kg groups, partial responders had among the lowest normalized peripheral clonal expansion, particularly in CD8+ T cells.

Patients with autoimmune disease history or receiving systemic immunosuppression were excluded from the trial. Peripheral blood for TCR sequencing was drawn from every dose cohort at baseline, at cycle 4 day 1 and at cycle 7 day 1. Samples were obtained from an open-label, multicenter, first-in-human phase I dose-escalation trial of ivuxolimab. Adults with locally advanced or metastatic head and neck squamous cell, hepatocellular, melanoma or renal cell carcinoma were enrolled in the trial. CD4+ and CD8+ T cells were sorted separately from peripheral blood before TCR sequencing. Trimming costs V 0 bases and J 7 bases, and their ends lie 17 bases apart. The CDR3 covers 16 residues, taking in both the cysteine and the phenylalanine. Only the CDR3 region is kept as DNA, spanning 48 bases read in frame from base 1. CDR1 SGHRS and CDR2 YFSETQ are derived from the germline V gene. Concerning this clone itself: Its recognized antigen is unknown. Base qualities are missing; no much larger clone stands one base away.

Sequencing was performed on CD4+ or CD8+ T cells sorted from blood, taken in a trial of the OX40 agonist ivuxolimab. This sequence uses TRBV5-1 and TRBJ2-1; a confident D gene designation cannot be given. The clonotype comes from an adult with an advanced solid tumor such as melanoma, head and neck, liver or kidney cancer. The sequenced DNA: TGCGCCAGCAGCTTGGTTGTGGGTGGCCAATCTAATGAGCAGTTCTTC. It translates to CASSLVVGGQSNEQFF. With the portions outside the CDR3 filled from the reference TRBV5-1 and TRBJ2-1 genes, the complete variable region becomes KAGVTQTPRYLIKTRGQQVTLSCSPISGHRSVSWYQQTPGQGLQFLFEYFSETQRNKGNFPGRFSGRQFSNSRSEMNVSTLELGDSALYLCASSLVVGGQSNEQFFGPGTRLTVL.